This T cell receptor (beta chain) stems from a study of blood T cell repertoires in COVID-19. Across the whole study: Italy, Spain and the United States were the sources of the convalescent and acute COVID-19 samples. Sample material is recorded as cDNA or gDNA derived from T cells, B-cell-depleted T cells, or PBMCs.

The assay was immunoSEQ multiplex PCR, and TCRdb's table has in-frame clones only and misses some. The sample consists of 52,000 or so clones, roughly 79% of them appearing once. V gave up 5 bases and J gave up 6 bases, with 14 bases separating them. CDR3 size: 14 residues. Germline CDR1 MDHEN, CDR2 SYDVKM. This clonotype was sampled from a human donor in a cohort sampled during active COVID-19. The source material was peripheral blood. This rearrangement joins TRBV28 to TRBJ1-5, with a tentative D call TRBD1 (6 bases). The CDR3 protein is CASSETGWGQPQHF. The CDR3 DNA reads TGTGCCAGCAGTGAAACAGGGTGGGGTCAGCCCCAGCATTTT.